This paragraph covers one T cell receptor beta chain sequence. This sample is part of a study of shared clonotypes between healthy human individuals. Libraries were prepared by immunoSEQ multiplex PCR; TCRdb keeps only in-frame clonotypes and omits some of them. Counted here are about 2.3 million clones, more than 85% occurring once; the ten biggest clones make up 0.35% to 0.5%. Trimming left V 1 base short and J 3 bases short, with 11 bases between. Germline V gene lookup returns CDR1 LNHDA and CDR2 SQIVND (reference sequence). CDR3 length equals 15 residues. The clonotype comes from a man aged 18 to 30 in good health. Some clones in this sample may be carry-over from other donors' samples. Specimen: naive CD4+ T cells from PBMCs. Subset in this sample: CD45RA+ positively selected. This chain links TRBV19 with TRBJ2-3, with D unclear. In nucleotides, the CDR3 is TGTGCCAGTAGTATAGCTCCGCGAGCGACAGATACGCAGTATTTT. Translating it yields CASSIAPRATDTQYF.